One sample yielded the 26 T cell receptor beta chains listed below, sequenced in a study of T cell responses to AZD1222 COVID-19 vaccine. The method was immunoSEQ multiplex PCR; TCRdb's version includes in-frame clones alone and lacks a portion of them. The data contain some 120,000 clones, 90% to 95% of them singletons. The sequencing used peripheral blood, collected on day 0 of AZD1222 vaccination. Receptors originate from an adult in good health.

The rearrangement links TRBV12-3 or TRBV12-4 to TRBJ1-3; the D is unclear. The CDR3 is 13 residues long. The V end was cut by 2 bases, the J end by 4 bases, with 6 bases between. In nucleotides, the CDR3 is TGTGCCAGCAGTTTAACGGAGGGAAACACCATATATTTT. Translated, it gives CASSLTEGNTIYF.

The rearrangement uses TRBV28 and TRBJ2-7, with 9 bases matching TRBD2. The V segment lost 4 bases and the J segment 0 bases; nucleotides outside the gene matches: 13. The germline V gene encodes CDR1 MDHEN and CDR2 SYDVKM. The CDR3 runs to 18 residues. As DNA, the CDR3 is TGTGCCAGCAGTTCAGGATTTAGAGCGGGAGGATCCTCCTACGAGCAGTACTTC. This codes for CASSSGFRAGGSSYEQYF.

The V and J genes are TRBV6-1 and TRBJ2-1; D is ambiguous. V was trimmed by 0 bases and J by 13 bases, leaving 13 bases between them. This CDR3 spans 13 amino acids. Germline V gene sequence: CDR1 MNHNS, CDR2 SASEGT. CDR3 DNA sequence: TGTGCCAGCAGTGAAGCGCTGCACGGGTCTCAGTTCTTC. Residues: CASSEALHGSQFF.

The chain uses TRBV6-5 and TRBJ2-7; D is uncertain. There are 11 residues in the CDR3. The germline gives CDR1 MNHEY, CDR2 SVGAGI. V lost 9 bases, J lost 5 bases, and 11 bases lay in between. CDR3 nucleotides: TGTGCCAGTAGCTTTATGGACGAGCAGTACTTC. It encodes CASSFMDEQYF.

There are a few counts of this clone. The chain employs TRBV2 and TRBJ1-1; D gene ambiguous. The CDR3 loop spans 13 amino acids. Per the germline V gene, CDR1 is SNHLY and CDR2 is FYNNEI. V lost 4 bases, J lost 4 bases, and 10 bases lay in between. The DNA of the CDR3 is TGTGCCAGCAGTGCTGGGGATGCCACTGAAGCTTTCTTT. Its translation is CASSAGDATEAFF.

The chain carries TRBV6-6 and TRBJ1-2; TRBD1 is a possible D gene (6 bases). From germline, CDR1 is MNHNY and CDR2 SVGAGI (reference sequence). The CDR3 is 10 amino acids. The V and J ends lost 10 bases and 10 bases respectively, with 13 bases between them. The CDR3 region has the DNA TGTGCCACTCGGGACACAGTCTACACCTTC. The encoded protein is CATRDTVYTF.

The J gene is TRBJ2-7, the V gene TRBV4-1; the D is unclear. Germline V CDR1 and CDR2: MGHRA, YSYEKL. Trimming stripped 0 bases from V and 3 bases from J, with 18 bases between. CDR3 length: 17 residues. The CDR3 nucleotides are TGCGCCAGCAGCCAAGATATAGAAGAACCCCGTTTCTACGAGCAGTACTTC. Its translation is CASSQDIEEPRFYEQYF.

CDR3 sequence (DNA): TGCGCCAGCAGCTTTAGACAGGGTGCAACTAATGAAAAACTGTTTTTT. This gives the protein CASSFRQGATNEKLFF. V usage is TRBV5-1 and J usage is TRBJ1-4; the match to TRBD1 covers 7 bases. From germline, CDR1 is SGHRS and CDR2 YFSETQ. V was clipped by 2 bases and J by 0 bases; unmatched bases: 4. The CDR3 length is 16 residues.

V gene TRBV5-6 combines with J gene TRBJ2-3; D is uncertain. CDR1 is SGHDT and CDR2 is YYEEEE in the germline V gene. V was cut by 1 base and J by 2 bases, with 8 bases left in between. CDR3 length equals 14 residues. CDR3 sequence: CASSLRAYTDTQYF. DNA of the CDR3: TGTGCCAGCAGCTTGCGAGCCTACACAGATACGCAGTATTTT.

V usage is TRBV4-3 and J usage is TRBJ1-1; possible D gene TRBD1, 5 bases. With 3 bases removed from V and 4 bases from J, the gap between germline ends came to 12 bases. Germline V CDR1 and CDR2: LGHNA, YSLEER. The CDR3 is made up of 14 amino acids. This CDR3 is CASSHLAGPTEAFF. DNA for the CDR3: TGCGCCAGCAGCCATCTGGCGGGGCCCACTGAAGCTTTCTTT.

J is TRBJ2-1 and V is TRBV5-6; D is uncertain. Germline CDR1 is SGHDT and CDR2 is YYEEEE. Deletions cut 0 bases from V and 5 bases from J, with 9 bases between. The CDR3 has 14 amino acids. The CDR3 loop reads CASSLVRRNNEQFF. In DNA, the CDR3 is TGTGCCAGCAGCTTGGTAAGGCGGAACAATGAGCAGTTCTTC.

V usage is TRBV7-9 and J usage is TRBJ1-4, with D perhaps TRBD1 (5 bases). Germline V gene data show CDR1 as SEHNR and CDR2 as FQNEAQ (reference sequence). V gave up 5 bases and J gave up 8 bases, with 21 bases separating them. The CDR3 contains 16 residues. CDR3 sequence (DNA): TGTGCCAGCAGCAATTCTCGTAGGGGCAAAATGGAAAAACTGTTTTTT. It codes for CASSNSRRGKMEKLFF. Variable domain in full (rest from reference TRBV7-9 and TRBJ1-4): DTGVSQNPRHKITKRGQNVTFRCDPISEHNRLYWYRQTLGQGPEFLTYFQNEAQLEKSRLLSDRFSAERPKGSFSTLEIQRTEQGDSAMYLCASSNSRRGKMEKLFFGSGTQLSVL.

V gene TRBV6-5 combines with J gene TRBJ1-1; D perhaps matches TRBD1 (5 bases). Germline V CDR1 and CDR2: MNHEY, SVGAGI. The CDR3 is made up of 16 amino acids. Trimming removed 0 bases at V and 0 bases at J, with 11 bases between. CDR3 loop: CASSYSRGGMNTEAFF. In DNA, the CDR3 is TGTGCCAGCAGTTACTCGAGGGGAGGGATGAACACTGAAGCTTTCTTT.

This chain's CDR3 is CASSLDRGTYNEQFF. DNA for the CDR3: TGTGCCAGCAGCTTAGACAGGGGGACCTACAATGAGCAGTTCTTC. The V call is TRBV7-2, the J call TRBJ2-1; TRBD1 aligns across 8 bases. The CDR3 length is 15 residues. Germline lookup yields CDR1 SGHTA and CDR2 FQGNSA. J gave up 2 bases and V 1 base, and 1 base lay outside the gene matches.

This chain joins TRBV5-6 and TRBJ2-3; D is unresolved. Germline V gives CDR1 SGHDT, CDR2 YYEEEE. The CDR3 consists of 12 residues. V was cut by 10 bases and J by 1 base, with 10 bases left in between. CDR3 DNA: TGTGCCTTTGGCCAGGGCACAGATACGCAGTATTTT. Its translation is CAFGQGTDTQYF.

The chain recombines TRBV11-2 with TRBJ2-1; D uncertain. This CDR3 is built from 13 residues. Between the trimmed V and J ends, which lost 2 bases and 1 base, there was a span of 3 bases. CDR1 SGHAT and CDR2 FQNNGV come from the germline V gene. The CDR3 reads CASSLISYNEQFF. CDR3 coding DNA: TGTGCCAGCAGCTTAATTTCCTACAATGAGCAGTTCTTC.

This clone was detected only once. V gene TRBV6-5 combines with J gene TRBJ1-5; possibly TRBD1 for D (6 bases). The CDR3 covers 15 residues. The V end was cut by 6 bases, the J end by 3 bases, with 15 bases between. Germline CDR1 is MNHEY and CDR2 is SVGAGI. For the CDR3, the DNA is TGTGCCAGCAGGCGCAGGGGATCCCTCAATCAGCCCCAGCATTTT. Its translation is CASRRRGSLNQPQHF.

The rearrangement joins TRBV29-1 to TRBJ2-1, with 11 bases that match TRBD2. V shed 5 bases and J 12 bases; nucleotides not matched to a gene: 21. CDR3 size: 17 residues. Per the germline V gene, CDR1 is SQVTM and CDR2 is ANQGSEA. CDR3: CSVPKGQRTLAGGAQFF. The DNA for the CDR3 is TGCAGCGTTCCGAAGGGACAGCGGACGTTAGCGGGAGGGGCGCAGTTCTTC.

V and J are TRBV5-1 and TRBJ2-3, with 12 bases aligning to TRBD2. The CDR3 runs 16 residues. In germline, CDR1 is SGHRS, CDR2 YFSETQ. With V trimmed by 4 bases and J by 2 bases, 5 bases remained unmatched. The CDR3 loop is CASSAASGRATDTQYF. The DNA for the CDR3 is TGCGCCAGCAGCGCCGCTAGCGGGAGGGCCACAGATACGCAGTATTTT.

The CDR3 bases are TGTGCCATCAGTGGGACTAGCGGGACCTACGAGCAGTACTTC. Amino acids: CAISGTSGTYEQYF. The gene calls are TRBV10-3 and TRBJ2-7; 12 bases line up with TRBD2. The CDR3 extends over 14 amino acids. The junction had 0 bases not matched to a gene; V was cut back by 4 bases and J by 2 bases. CDR1 and CDR2 from the germline V gene are ENHRY and SYGVKD.

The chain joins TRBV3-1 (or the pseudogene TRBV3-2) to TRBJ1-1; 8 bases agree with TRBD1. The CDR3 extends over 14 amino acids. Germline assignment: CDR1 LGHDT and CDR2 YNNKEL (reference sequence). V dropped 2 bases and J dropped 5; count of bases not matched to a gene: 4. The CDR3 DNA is TGTGCCAGCAGCCAACCGGACAGGGTAACTGAAGCTTTCTTT. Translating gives CASSQPDRVTEAFF.

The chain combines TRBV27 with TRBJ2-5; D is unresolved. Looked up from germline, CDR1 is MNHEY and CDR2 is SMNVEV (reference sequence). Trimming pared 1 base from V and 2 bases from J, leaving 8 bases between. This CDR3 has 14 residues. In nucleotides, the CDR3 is TGTGCCAGCAGTTTATTGGGTGGGCAAGAGACCCAGTACTTC. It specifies CASSLLGGQETQYF.

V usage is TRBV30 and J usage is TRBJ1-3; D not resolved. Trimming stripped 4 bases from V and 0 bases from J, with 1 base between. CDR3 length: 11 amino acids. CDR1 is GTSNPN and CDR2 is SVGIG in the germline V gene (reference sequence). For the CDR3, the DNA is TGTGCCTGGACCTCTGGAAACACCATATATTTT. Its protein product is CAWTSGNTIYF.

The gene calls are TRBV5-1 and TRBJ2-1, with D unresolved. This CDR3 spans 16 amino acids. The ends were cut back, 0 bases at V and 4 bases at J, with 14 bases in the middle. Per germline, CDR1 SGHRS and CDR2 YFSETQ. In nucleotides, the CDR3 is TGCGCCAGCAGCTTGGAAGGTAGGGCCACTTACAATGAGCAGTTCTTC. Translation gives CASSLEGRATYNEQFF.

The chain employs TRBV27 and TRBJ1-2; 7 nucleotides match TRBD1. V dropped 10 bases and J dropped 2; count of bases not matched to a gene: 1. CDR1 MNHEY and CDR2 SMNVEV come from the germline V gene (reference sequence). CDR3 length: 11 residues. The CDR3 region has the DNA TGTGCCACGGGACAGAACTATGGCTACACCTTC. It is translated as CATGQNYGYTF.

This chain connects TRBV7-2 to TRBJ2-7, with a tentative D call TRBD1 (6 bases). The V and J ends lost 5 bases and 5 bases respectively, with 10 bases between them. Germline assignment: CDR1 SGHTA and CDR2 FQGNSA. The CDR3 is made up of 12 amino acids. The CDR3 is CASSLHRDEQYF. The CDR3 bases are TGTGCCAGCAGCCTCCACAGGGACGAGCAGTACTTC.